Sequencing of this T cell receptor beta chain was carried out in a study of blood T cell repertoires in COVID-19. On the study more broadly: Sample material is recorded as cDNA or gDNA derived from T cells, B-cell-depleted T cells, or PBMCs.

The length of the CDR3 is 14 residues. Trimming removed 3 bases at V and 7 bases at J, with 16 bases between. Germline CDR1 ENHRY, CDR2 SYGVKD. This clone has only one observation. It was during active infection that Seattle patients were enrolled and then longitudinally followed. Libraries were prepared by immunoSEQ multiplex PCR; TCRdb keeps only in-frame clonotypes and omits some of them. Of some 58,000 clones listed, approximately 80% are singletons. The receptor was isolated from a man in his sixties with COVID-19, enrolled during active disease. Sequenced material: peripheral blood. The chain joins TRBV10-3 to TRBJ2-7; TRBD1 might be the D (6 bases). CDR3 nucleotides: TGTGCCATCAGTGACCGGGACATCACGGGGGAGCAGTACTTC. Its translation: CAISDRDITGEQYF.